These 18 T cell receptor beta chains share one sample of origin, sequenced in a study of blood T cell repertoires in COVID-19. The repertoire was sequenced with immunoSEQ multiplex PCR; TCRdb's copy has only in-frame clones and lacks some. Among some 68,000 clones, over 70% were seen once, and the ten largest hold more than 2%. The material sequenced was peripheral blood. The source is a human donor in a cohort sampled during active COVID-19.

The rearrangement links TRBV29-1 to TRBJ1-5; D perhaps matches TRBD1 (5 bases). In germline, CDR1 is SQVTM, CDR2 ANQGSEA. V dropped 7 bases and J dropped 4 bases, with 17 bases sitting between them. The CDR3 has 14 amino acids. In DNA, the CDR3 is TGCAGCGCTCAGTCGGGGGGATGGAATCAGCCCCAGCATTTT. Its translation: CSAQSGGWNQPQHF.

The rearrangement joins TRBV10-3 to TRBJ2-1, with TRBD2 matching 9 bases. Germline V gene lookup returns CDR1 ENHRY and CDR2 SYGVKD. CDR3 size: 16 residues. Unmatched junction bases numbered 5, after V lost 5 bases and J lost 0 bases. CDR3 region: CAISNLAGVSYNEQFF. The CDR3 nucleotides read TGTGCCATCAGTAATTTAGCGGGAGTCTCCTACAATGAGCAGTTCTTC.

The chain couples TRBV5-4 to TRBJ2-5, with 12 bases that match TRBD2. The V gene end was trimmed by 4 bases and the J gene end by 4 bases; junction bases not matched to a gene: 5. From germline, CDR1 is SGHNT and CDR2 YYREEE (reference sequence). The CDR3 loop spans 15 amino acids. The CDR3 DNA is TGTGCCAGCAGCCTACTAGCGGGAGGAGGAGAGACCCAGTACTTC. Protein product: CASSLLAGGGETQYF.

The chain's CDR3 is CASSFGASPYNEQFF. The DNA of the CDR3 is TGTGCCAGCAGTTTTGGAGCTAGCCCCTACAATGAGCAGTTCTTC. The rearrangement links TRBV27 to TRBJ2-1; TRBD2 is a possible D gene (5 bases). There are 15 residues in the CDR3. Trimming removed 3 bases at V and 2 bases at J, with 11 bases between. Germline CDR1 is MNHEY and CDR2 is SMNVEV (reference sequence).

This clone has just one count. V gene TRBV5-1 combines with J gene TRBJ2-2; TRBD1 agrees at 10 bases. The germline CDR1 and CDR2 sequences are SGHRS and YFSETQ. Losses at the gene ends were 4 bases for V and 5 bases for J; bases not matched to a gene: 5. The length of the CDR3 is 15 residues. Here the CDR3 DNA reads TGCGCCAGCAGCACGGGACAGGGGAGGACCGGGGAGCTGTTTTTT. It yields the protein CASSTGQGRTGELFF.

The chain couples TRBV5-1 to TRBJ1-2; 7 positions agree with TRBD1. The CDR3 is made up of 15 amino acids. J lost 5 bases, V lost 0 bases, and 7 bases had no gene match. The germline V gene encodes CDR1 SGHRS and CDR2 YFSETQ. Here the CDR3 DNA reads TGCGCCAGCAGCTTGGGAGAAGCGACAGGGTATGGCTACACCTTC. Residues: CASSLGEATGYGYTF.

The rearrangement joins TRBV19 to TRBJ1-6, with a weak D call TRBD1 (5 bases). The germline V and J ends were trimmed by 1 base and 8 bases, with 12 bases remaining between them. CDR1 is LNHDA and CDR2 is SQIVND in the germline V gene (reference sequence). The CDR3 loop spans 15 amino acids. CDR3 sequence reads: CASSIGFRDYSPLHF. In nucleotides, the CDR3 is TGTGCCAGTAGTATAGGATTCAGGGATTATTCACCCCTCCACTTT.

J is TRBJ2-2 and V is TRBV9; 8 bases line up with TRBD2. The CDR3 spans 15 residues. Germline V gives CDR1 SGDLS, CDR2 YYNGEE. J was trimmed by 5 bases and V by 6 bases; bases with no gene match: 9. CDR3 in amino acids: CASTLGGGGTGELFF. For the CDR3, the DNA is TGTGCCAGCACCCTCGGGGGGGGTGGGACCGGGGAGCTGTTTTTT. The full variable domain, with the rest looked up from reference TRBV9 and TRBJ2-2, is DSGVTQTPKHLITATGQRVTLRCSPRSGDLSVYWYQQSLDQGLQFLIQYYNGEERAKGNILERFSAQQFPDLHSELNLSSLELGDSALYFCASTLGGGGTGELFFGEGSRLTVL.

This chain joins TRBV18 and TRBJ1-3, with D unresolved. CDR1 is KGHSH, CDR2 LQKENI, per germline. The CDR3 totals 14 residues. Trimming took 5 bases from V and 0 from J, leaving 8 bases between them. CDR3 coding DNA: TGTGCCAGCTCAGGAGAAAACTCTGGAAACACCATATATTTT. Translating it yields CASSGENSGNTIYF.

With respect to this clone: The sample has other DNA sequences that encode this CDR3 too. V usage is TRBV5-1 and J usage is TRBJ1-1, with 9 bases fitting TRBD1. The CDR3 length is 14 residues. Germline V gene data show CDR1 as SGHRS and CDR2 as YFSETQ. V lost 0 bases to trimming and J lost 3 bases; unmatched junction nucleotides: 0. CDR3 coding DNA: TGCGCCAGCAGCTTGGGGACAGGGGACACTGAAGCTTTCTTT. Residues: CASSLGTGDTEAFF.

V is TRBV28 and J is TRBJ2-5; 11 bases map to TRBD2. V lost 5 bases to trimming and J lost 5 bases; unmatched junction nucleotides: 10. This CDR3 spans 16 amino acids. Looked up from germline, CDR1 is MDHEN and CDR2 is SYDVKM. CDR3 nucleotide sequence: TGTGCCAGCAGTCCCTTAGCGGGGGGGCCGGGGGAGACCCAGTACTTC. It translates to CASSPLAGGPGETQYF.

DNA for the CDR3: TGTGCCAGCAGCTTTGAAGGACTAGCGGGACCATACCAAGAGACCCAGTACTTC. Encoded protein: CASSFEGLAGPYQETQYF. The chain is built from TRBV7-2 and TRBJ2-5, with 12 nucleotides matching TRBD2. V lost 3 bases to trimming and J lost 0 bases; unmatched junction nucleotides: 8. The CDR3 is made up of 18 amino acids. CDR1 is SGHTA and CDR2 is FQGNSA in the germline V gene. Full variable domain (outside the CDR3, taken from reference TRBV7-2 and TRBJ2-5): GAGVSQSPSNKVTEKGKDVELRCDPISGHTALYWYRQSLGQGLEFLIYFQGNSAPDKSGLPSDRFSAERTGGSVSTLTIQRTQQEDSAVYLCASSFEGLAGPYQETQYFGPGTRLLVL.

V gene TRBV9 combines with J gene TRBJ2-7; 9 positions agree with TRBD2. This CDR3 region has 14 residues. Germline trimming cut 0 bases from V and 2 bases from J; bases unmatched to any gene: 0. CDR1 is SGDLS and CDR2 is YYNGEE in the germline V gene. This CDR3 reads CASSVVAGAYEQYF. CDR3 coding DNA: TGTGCCAGCAGCGTAGTAGCGGGAGCCTACGAGCAGTACTTC.

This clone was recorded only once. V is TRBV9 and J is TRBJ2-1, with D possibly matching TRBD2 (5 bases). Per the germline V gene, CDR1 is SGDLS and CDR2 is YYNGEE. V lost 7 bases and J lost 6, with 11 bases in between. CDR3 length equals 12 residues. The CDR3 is CASSHGSNEQFF. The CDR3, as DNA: TGTGCCAGCTCACATGGGAGCAATGAGCAGTTCTTC.

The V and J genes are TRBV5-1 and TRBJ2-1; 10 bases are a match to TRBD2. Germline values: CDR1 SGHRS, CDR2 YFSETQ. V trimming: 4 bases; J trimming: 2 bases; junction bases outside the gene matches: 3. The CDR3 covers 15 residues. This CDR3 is CASSTLAGAYNEQFF. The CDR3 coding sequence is TGCGCCAGCAGCACTCTAGCGGGAGCCTACAATGAGCAGTTCTTC.

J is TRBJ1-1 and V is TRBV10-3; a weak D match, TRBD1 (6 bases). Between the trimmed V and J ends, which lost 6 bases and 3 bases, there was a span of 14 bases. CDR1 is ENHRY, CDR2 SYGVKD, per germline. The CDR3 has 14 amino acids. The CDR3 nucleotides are TGTGCCATCAGACTGGGACATAAGGACACTGAAGCTTTCTTT. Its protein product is CAIRLGHKDTEAFF.

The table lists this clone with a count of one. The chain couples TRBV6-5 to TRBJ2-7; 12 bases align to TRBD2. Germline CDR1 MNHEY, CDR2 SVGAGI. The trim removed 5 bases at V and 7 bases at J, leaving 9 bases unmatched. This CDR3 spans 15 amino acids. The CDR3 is CASSKRTSGINEQYF. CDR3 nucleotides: TGTGCCAGCAGTAAGCGGACTAGCGGGATCAATGAGCAGTACTTC.

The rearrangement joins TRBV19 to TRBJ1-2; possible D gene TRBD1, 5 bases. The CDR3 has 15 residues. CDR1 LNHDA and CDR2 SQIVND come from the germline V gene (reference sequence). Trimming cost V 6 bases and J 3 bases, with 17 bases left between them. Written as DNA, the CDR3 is TGTGCCAGTAGAGAAACGTGGGAAGGGGACTATGGCTACACCTTC. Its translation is CASRETWEGDYGYTF.